This T cell receptor beta chain was retrieved from a study of neurological immune-mediated disorders. This clonotype appeared many times. Its specificity is not known. The sample's time point: longitudinal time-point 1 (baseline). Germline CDR1 SGHRS, CDR2 YFSETQ. The ends lost 0 bases at V and 7 bases at J; junction bases unmatched: 10. This CDR3 contains 16 residues. 5'RACE with 10-nucleotide random UMIs produced the cDNA. Sequencing of 15-18 subjects in each run yielded over 200 million TCR-beta sequences. MiXCR, applied by TCRdb to the 5' RACE reads, yields one record per CDR3 protein. The sample records some 77,000 distinct CDR3 sequences, roughly 13% being singletons. Findings and limits, study-wide: No CDR3 amino acid sequences were shared by expanded clones across subjects, suggesting private repertoires in all groups. Multiple sclerosis patients had less TCR clonal expansion than even healthy controls, unlike HTLV-1-associated myelopathy.

The chain uses TRBV5-1 and TRBJ2-1, with 7 bases fitting TRBD1. The sequence came from a female donor with HTLV-1-associated myelopathy (HAM/TSP). The sequenced sample consisted of PBMCs. Here the CDR3 DNA reads TGCGCCAGCAGCTTGGCCCGACAGGGTATAGGTAATGAGCAGTTCTTC. Translation gives CASSLARQGIGNEQFF.